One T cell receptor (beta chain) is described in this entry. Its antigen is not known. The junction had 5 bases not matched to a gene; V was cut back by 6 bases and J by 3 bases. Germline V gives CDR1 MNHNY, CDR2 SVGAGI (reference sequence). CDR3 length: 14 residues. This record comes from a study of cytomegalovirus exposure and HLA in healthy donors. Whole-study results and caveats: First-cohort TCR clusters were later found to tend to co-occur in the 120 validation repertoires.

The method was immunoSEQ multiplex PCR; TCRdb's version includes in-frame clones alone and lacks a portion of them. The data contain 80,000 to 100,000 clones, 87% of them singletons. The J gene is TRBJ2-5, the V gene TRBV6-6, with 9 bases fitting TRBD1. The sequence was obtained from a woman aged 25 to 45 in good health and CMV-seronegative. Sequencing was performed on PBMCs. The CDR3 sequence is CASSSRDREETQYF. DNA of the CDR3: TGTGCCAGCAGCAGCCGGGACAGGGAAGAGACCCAGTACTTC.